What follows is one T cell receptor beta chain and its context. The record originates from a study of memory CD4+ T cells and cytomegalovirus serostatus. Authors' analysis steps: After removing out-of-frame reads, approximately 2.2 million distinct TCRbeta sequences remained. TCRdb's table, derived via immunoSEQ multiplex PCR, lists solely in-frame clones and lacks some. V and J calls and clone size follow that table, whereas D and trimming were derived from the DNA. Here the sample spans 40,000 to 55,000 clones, approximately 81% being singletons. The sort gate was single viable CD3+CD4+CD8-CD45RO+ cells for memory CD4+ T cells. This sequence originates from an adult in good health and CMV-seropositive. Sequencing input: memory CD4+ T cells from blood.

The CDR3 protein is CASSLLLAEETQYF. DNA of the CDR3: TGTGCCAGCAGCTTACTACTAGCGGAAGAGACCCAGTACTTC. V is TRBV11-2 and J is TRBJ2-5; the match to TRBD2 covers 8 bases. The CDR3 has 14 residues. Trimming removed 2 bases from V and 3 bases from J; junction bases left unmatched: 2. The germline V gene has CDR1 SGHAT and CDR2 FQNNGV.